The sample holds one count of the clone carrying this T cell receptor beta chain. Its antigen is currently unknown. A much more abundant neighbour one base away suggests this may be a read error. This sample stems from a study of T cell repertoires in cytomegalovirus infection. Overall study: Public TCR beta signatures indicated both CMV infection and matching HLA type. General study points: Cumulative frequency (of public TCR beta family members) identified carriers of CMV plus the relevant HLA. Dominating the ex vivo response were TCR beta clonotypes that were CMV-specific and HLA-C-restricted.

The CDR3 is 15 residues long. The germline V gene encodes CDR1 LNHDA and CDR2 SQIVND (reference sequence). TCRdb processed the reads anew with MiXCR; each CDR3 protein has one entry. Of fewer than 250,000 distinct CDR3 sequences listed, roughly an eighth are singletons. This chain joins TRBV19 and TRBJ1-5; 8 bases match TRBD1. This receptor was taken from a human donor in good health (CMV status not recorded). Some clones in this sample may be carry-over from other donors' samples. Sequenced material: PBMCs. Here the CDR3 DNA reads TGTGTCAGTAGCGGGCAGGGGGCCACCAATCAGCCCCAGCATTTT. Translating it yields CVSSGQGATNQPQHF.